Presented here are 28 T cell receptor beta chains from one specimen sequenced in a study of CD8 T cells in ankylosing spondylitis. TCRdb ran MiXCR on the 5' RACE reads and lists one entry per CDR3 protein. Of some 30,000 distinct CDR3 sequences listed, about 29% are singletons. Sequencing was carried out using synovial fluid, either unsorted or a sorted T cell fraction (not recorded which). The receptor source for this set is a male donor with ankylosing spondylitis.

The chain uses TRBV20-1 and TRBJ1-5; no clear D. From germline, CDR1 is DFQATT and CDR2 SNEGSKA (reference sequence). V lost 0 bases and J lost 0, with 12 bases in between. This CDR3 comprises 16 residues. CDR3 nucleotides: TGCAGTGCTAGAGATAGGGCCAGCTATAGCAATCAGCCCCAGCATTTT. Translation: CSARDRASYSNQPQHF.

The sample holds a few counts of this clonotype. The V gene is TRBV10-2, the J gene TRBJ1-5; D may be TRBD1 (6 bases). The CDR3 runs to 14 residues. The V gene's germline CDR1 is WSHSY and CDR2 SAAADI. Trimming took off 2 bases at V and 5 bases at J, with 10 bases between the two ends. The CDR3 DNA reads TGCGCCAGCAGTGAGGGACAGCCGGATCAGCCCCAGCATTTT. Translating gives CASSEGQPDQPQHF.

The J gene is TRBJ2-3, the V gene TRBV2; perhaps TRBD1 as D (6 bases). The CDR3 sequence is 17 residues long. V was pared by 1 base and J by 5 bases, with 19 bases between. The germline CDR1 and CDR2 sequences are SNHLY and FYNNEI. The CDR3 spells CASSEGPSGESLDTQYF. The DNA for the CDR3 is TGTGCCAGCAGTGAAGGTCCGTCAGGGGAAAGTCTAGATACGCAGTATTTT.

The table lists this clonotype with many counts. The genes are TRBV20-1 and TRBJ2-7; 11 nucleotides agree with TRBD1. V lost 2 bases, J lost 5 bases, and 8 bases stayed unmatched. Germline V gene lookup returns CDR1 DFQATT and CDR2 SNEGSKA (reference sequence). The CDR3 is 15 residues long. CDR3 sequence: CSARRTGGIVNEQYF. The DNA for the CDR3 is TGCAGTGCTAGAAGGACAGGGGGCATTGTTAACGAGCAGTACTTC.

The CDR3 spells CASSIAEYNEQFF. CDR3 nucleotides: TGTGCCAGTAGTATAGCGGAGTACAATGAGCAGTTCTTC. The J gene is TRBJ2-1, the V gene TRBV19; no clear D gene. Germline V gene sequence: CDR1 LNHDA, CDR2 SQIVND (reference sequence). The CDR3 is made up of 13 amino acids. With 1 base removed from V and 4 bases from J, the gap between germline ends came to 5 bases.

This clonotype occurred a few times. The genes are TRBV3-1 and TRBJ1-3, with D maybe TRBD1 (5 bases). Germline CDR1 LGHDT, CDR2 YNNKEL (reference sequence). This CDR3 is built from 17 residues. With 4 bases removed from V and 1 base from J, the gap between germline ends came to 17 bases. The CDR3, as DNA: TGTGCCAGCAGCCCGAGGCGGGGGTCCGCGTCTGGAAACACCATATATTTT. It yields the protein CASSPRRGSASGNTIYF.

The gene calls are TRBV28 and TRBJ2-7, with TRBD2 identical over 8 bases. The J segment lost 4 bases and the V segment lost 1 base, leaving 9 bases of the junction unmatched. CDR1 MDHEN and CDR2 SYDVKM come from the germline V gene. There are 16 residues in the CDR3. CDR3 region: CASSLSGTSRGYEQYF. The CDR3 region has the DNA TGTGCCAGCAGTTTATCCGGGACTAGTAGGGGGTACGAGCAGTACTTC.

This clonotype was detected ten times or more. The CDR3: CSPPGRVKLTEAFF. The CDR3 coding sequence is TGCAGTCCTCCGGGGAGGGTTAAACTCACTGAAGCTTTCTTT. The chain recombines TRBV20-1 with TRBJ1-1, with unresolved D. The CDR3 sequence is 14 residues long. CDR1 and CDR2 (germline): DFQATT, SNEGSKA (reference sequence). Deletions cut 8 bases from V and 4 bases from J, with 20 bases between.

This clonotype has a single count. The CDR3: CAWSLGGTEAFF. CDR3 sequence (DNA): TGTGCCTGGAGTTTGGGGGGCACTGAAGCTTTCTTT. The chain uses TRBV30 and TRBJ1-1, with TRBD1 as a possible D gene (5 bases). Germline CDR1 is GTSNPN and CDR2 is SVGIG (reference sequence). The V end lost 2 bases, the J end lost 4 bases, and 8 bases lay between the germline ends. The CDR3 sequence is 12 residues long.

This clonotype was seen a single time. This chain uses TRBV6-4 with TRBJ2-1; D gene ambiguous. The CDR3 covers 15 residues. The V and J ends lost 1 base and 2 bases respectively, with 9 bases between them. Germline CDR1 reads MRHNA; CDR2 reads SNTAGT. In DNA, the CDR3 is TGTGCCAGCAGTGACTATGGCGACCCCTACAATGAGCAGTTCTTC. As protein: CASSDYGDPYNEQFF.

This chain connects TRBV5-1 to TRBJ1-2; TRBD1 agrees at 10 bases. CDR3 size: 14 residues. With V trimmed by 3 bases and J by 7 bases, 6 bases remained unmatched. Germline CDR1 reads SGHRS; CDR2 reads YFSETQ. In DNA, the CDR3 is TGCGCCAGCAGCTATGACAGGGGGCATTTTGGCTACACCTTC. This translates into CASSYDRGHFGYTF.

This clonotype has a handful of counts. The chain combines TRBV20-1 with TRBJ1-5; 7 positions match TRBD1. V lost 6 bases, J lost 3 bases, and 8 bases stayed unmatched. The CDR3 is 14 amino acids. Germline V gives CDR1 DFQATT, CDR2 SNEGSKA (reference sequence). CDR3 sequence reads: CSALPTGINQPQHF. CDR3 sequence (DNA): TGCAGTGCCCTACCGACAGGGATCAATCAGCCCCAGCATTTT.

This chain uses TRBV14 with TRBJ2-2; D is perhaps TRBD2 (5 bases). The V gene lost 0 bases and the J gene lost 1 base, with 18 bases spanning the gap. The germline CDR1 and CDR2 sequences are SGHDN and FVKESK. This CDR3 has 19 residues. This chain's CDR3 is CASSQDPTRGKLNTGELFF. DNA of the CDR3: TGTGCCAGCAGCCAAGATCCCACGAGAGGGAAATTGAACACCGGGGAGCTGTTTTTT.

This clonotype was seen only a few times. The chain carries TRBV20-1 and TRBJ2-1, with TRBD2 identical over 9 bases. This CDR3 comprises 14 residues. J was trimmed by 4 bases and V by 1 base; bases with no gene match: 2. Germline loops: CDR1 DFQATT, CDR2 SNEGSKA (reference sequence). This CDR3 reads CSARGLADYNEQFF. The CDR3 nucleotides are TGCAGTGCTAGAGGACTAGCGGATTACAATGAGCAGTTCTTC.

V and J are TRBV7-9 and TRBJ2-5; D could derive from TRBD1 or TRBD2 (5 bases each). This CDR3 region has 16 residues. CDR1 is SEHNR and CDR2 is FQNEAQ in the germline V gene (reference sequence). The V gene lost 5 bases and the J gene lost 2 bases, with 18 bases spanning the gap. The CDR3 bases are TGTGCCAGCAGCGAACTCGGGGCCGGGCCTCAAGAGACCCAGTACTTC. Residues: CASSELGAGPQETQYF.

This clonotype was seen a few times. The V and J genes are TRBV12-3 or TRBV12-4 and TRBJ2-3, with 9 bases identical to TRBD2. The CDR3 is 14 amino acids. V gave up 4 bases and J gave up 5 bases; unmatched junction bases: 4. CDR3 bases: TGTGCCAGCAGTTGGGCGGGAGGGGTAGATACGCAGTATTTT. This codes for CASSWAGGVDTQYF.

This clonotype was picked up one time. V gene TRBV6-6 combines with J gene TRBJ1-5; D might be TRBD1 (6 bases). Germline loops: CDR1 MNHNY, CDR2 SVGAGI (reference sequence). Trimming removed 5 bases from V and 7 bases from J, with 12 bases in between. The CDR3 extends over 13 amino acids. The CDR3 reads CASSPGVGQPQHF. In DNA form, the CDR3 reads TGTGCCAGCAGTCCAGGGGTCGGACAGCCCCAGCATTTT.

The chain couples TRBV5-1 to TRBJ2-7; maybe TRBD1 (5 bases). Germline V lookup: CDR1 SGHRS, CDR2 YFSETQ. CDR3 size: 17 residues. The germline V and J ends were trimmed by 0 bases and 1 base, with 17 bases remaining between them. CDR3 in amino acids: CASSLAFRTYLSYEQYF. The DNA of the CDR3 is TGCGCCAGCAGCTTGGCCTTTAGGACATATTTGTCCTACGAGCAGTACTTC.

This clonotype appeared a few times. This rearrangement joins TRBV29-1 to TRBJ2-3, with 8 bases aligning to TRBD1. V was pared by 4 bases and J by 1 base, with 4 bases of the junction left unmatched. Germline loops: CDR1 SQVTM, CDR2 ANQGSEA. The CDR3 consists of 14 residues. CDR3 sequence (DNA): TGCAGCGTTGCAGGGGGCCATGGCACAGATACGCAGTATTTT. Translation gives CSVAGGHGTDTQYF.

This clonotype has ten or more counts. The genes are TRBV12-3 or TRBV12-4 and TRBJ2-3; 8 bases are a match to TRBD1. The CDR3 runs to 14 residues. With 6 bases clipped from V and 4 bases from J, the junction kept 6 bases outside the gene matches. This chain's CDR3 is CASSPATGADTQYF. CDR3 nucleotides: TGTGCCAGCAGCCCCGCGACAGGGGCAGATACGCAGTATTTT.

This clonotype came up a few times. The chain employs TRBV30 and TRBJ2-1; 8 nucleotides align to TRBD2. J lost 10 bases, V lost 3 bases, and 8 bases had no gene match. The germline V gene encodes CDR1 GTSNPN and CDR2 SVGIG (reference sequence). The CDR3 has 13 residues. CDR3 sequence reads: CAWSPGTRGEQFF. CDR3 nucleotide sequence: TGTGCCTGGAGCCCAGGGACTAGGGGCGAGCAGTTCTTC.

The chain uses TRBV11-2 and TRBJ2-2; a possible D gene is TRBD2 (6 bases). Germline V CDR1 and CDR2: SGHAT, FQNNGV. CDR3 length: 18 amino acids. Trimming removed 4 bases from V and 4 bases from J, with 22 bases in between. CDR3: CASSSLSLGNGSTGELFF. DNA of the CDR3: TGTGCCAGCAGCTCCCTGTCCCTGGGGAACGGGAGCACCGGGGAGCTGTTTTTT. The full variable domain, its missing parts supplied by reference TRBV11-2 and TRBJ2-2, is EAGVAQSPRYKIIEKRQSVAFWCNPISGHATLYWYQQILGQGPKLLIQFQNNGVVDDSQLPKDRFSAERLKGVDSTLKIQPAKLEDSAVYLCASSSLSLGNGSTGELFFGEGSRLTVL.

The V gene is TRBV20-1, the J gene TRBJ2-5, with 9 bases aligning to TRBD1. Germline lookup yields CDR1 DFQATT and CDR2 SNEGSKA (reference sequence). Trimming cost V 5 bases and J 3 bases; bases outside gene matches: 7. CDR3 length: 14 residues. This CDR3 is CSAQLDRGEETQYF. The CDR3 DNA sequence: TGCAGTGCTCAATTGGACAGGGGAGAAGAGACCCAGTACTTC.

As for this clonotype: No conserved phenylalanine or tryptophan ends this CDR3, so it is likely a read error. V usage is TRBV25-1 and J usage is TRBJ1-1; no clear D gene. Germline V gene lookup returns CDR1 MGHDK and CDR2 SYGVNS. The ends were cut back, 1 base at V and 1 base at J, with 10 bases in the middle. The CDR3 covers 15 residues. Written as DNA, the CDR3 is TGTGCCAGCAGTGAATGGCAAGTGGGGAACACTGAAGCTTTCCTT. Its translation: CASSEWQVGNTEAFL.

This clonotype was picked up a small number of times. The chain couples TRBV9 to TRBJ1-5, with a weak D call TRBD1 (6 bases). The V end was cut by 5 bases, the J end by 2 bases, with 14 bases between. The germline CDR1 and CDR2 sequences are SGDLS and YYNGEE. The CDR3 length is 15 residues. In nucleotides, the CDR3 is TGTGCCAGCAGTCGAGGGGGTGATGGCAATCAGCCCCAGCATTTT. Translation gives CASSRGGDGNQPQHF.

At least ten counts were recorded for this clonotype. The chain joins TRBV12-3 or TRBV12-4 to TRBJ1-1, with D maybe TRBD1 (5 bases). The V and J ends lost 7 bases and 3 bases respectively, with 21 bases between them. This CDR3 comprises 16 residues. In nucleotides, the CDR3 is TGTGCCAGCACCCAGGGACGAGGGTCGAGGGACACTGAAGCTTTCTTT. Residues: CASTQGRGSRDTEAFF.

The chain joins TRBV11-2 to TRBJ2-5, with a tentative D call TRBD2 (5 bases). Germline V lookup: CDR1 SGHAT, CDR2 FQNNGV. The CDR3 spans 16 residues. V lost 1 base, J lost 7 bases, and 19 bases lay in between. CDR3 amino acids: CASSLGTLGLRRTQYF. CDR3 sequence (DNA): TGTGCCAGCAGCTTAGGTACCCTAGGACTGCGGAGGACCCAGTACTTC.

The V call is TRBV10-2, the J call TRBJ1-2, with TRBD1 as a possible D gene (5 bases). This CDR3 is built from 16 residues. The germline V and J ends were trimmed by 6 bases and 8 bases, with 25 bases remaining between them. CDR1 WSHSY and CDR2 SAAADI come from the germline V gene. The CDR3 spells CASSNGHLRSYRGYTF. CDR3 nucleotide sequence: TGCGCCAGCAGCAATGGACATCTAAGGAGCTATCGAGGCTACACCTTC.